These T cell receptor beta chains were read from a single sample in a study of blood T cell repertoires in COVID-19. The protocol was immunoSEQ multiplex PCR, while the TCRdb copy is restricted to in-frame clones and leaves out a portion. The table includes 15,000 to 20,000 clones, approximately 80% detected once. Source material: peripheral blood. These receptors came from a man in his 60s with active or convalescent COVID-19. Both conserved end residues are part of each CDR3. Fields, in order: D gene, clone size, V gene, J gene, CDR3 protein, CDR3 DNA. D genes are given only for firm matches. Part of the rows lack a size; the others show once, few, many or a class for expanded clones.

D: TRBD1
size: .
V: TRBV10-1
J: TRBJ2-7
CDR3: CASSSGTEGSYEQYF
DNA: TGCGCCAGCAGCTCCGGGACAGAAGGCTCCTACGAGCAGTACTTC

D: TRBD2
size: .
V: TRBV28
J: TRBJ2-7
CDR3: CASRASGGRSSYEQYF
DNA: TGTGCCAGCAGGGCTAGCGGGGGTCGTAGCTCCTACGAGCAGTACTTC

D: TRBD1
size: .
V: TRBV7-6
J: TRBJ1-2
CDR3: CASSLGIETGGGYTF
DNA: TGTGCCAGCAGCTTAGGGATAGAGACAGGGGGCGGCTACACCTTC

D: TRBD1
size: .
V: TRBV6-5
J: TRBJ2-3
CDR3: CASRLRDRVADTQYF
DNA: TGTGCCAGCAGGCTCCGGGACAGGGTGGCAGATACGCAGTATTTT

D: .
size: .
V: TRBV6-5
J: TRBJ1-6
CDR3: CASSRQASPLHF
DNA: TGTGCCAGCAGTCGACAGGCGTCACCCCTCCACTTT

D: .
size: .
V: TRBV5-1
J: TRBJ1-1
CDR3: CASSIDSLNTEAFF
DNA: TGCGCCAGCAGTATAGACAGCCTGAACACTGAAGCTTTCTTT

D: .
size: once
V: TRBV5-4
J: TRBJ1-2
CDR3: CASSLGLYPKDYGYTF
DNA: TGTGCCAGCAGCTTGGGACTCTACCCAAAGGACTATGGCTACACCTTC

D: TRBD1
size: .
V: TRBV27
J: TRBJ1-6
CDR3: CASSRQGGNSPLHF
DNA: TGTGCCAGCAGCCGACAGGGGGGTAATTCACCCCTCCACTTT

D: .
size: .
V: TRBV28
J: TRBJ2-7
CDR3: CASSLQGTEQYF
DNA: TGTGCCAGCAGTCTCCAGGGGACCGAGCAGTACTTC

D: .
size: .
V: TRBV4-1
J: TRBJ2-7
CDR3: CASSHFSRTEEQYF
DNA: TGCGCCAGCAGCCACTTCTCTCGGACAGAAGAGCAGTACTTC

D: TRBD1
size: .
V: TRBV11-3
J: TRBJ2-7
CDR3: CASSSRDRGLEQYF
DNA: TGTGCCAGCAGCTCCCGGGACAGGGGGTTGGAGCAGTACTTC

D: TRBD1
size: .
V: TRBV27
J: TRBJ2-7
CDR3: CAAVRGTGSYEQYF
DNA: TGTGCAGCAGTTCGCGGGACAGGCTCCTACGAGCAGTACTTC

D: TRBD2
size: .
V: TRBV4-2
J: TRBJ2-1
CDR3: CASSQDPGSRGDNEQFF
DNA: TGTGCCAGCAGCCAAGATCCGGGATCCCGGGGGGACAATGAGCAGTTCTTC

D: TRBD1
size: .
V: TRBV2
J: TRBJ2-5
CDR3: CASSTPGGRETQYF
DNA: TGTGCCAGCAGTACCCCAGGGGGCAGGGAGACCCAGTACTTC

D: .
size: .
V: TRBV3-1/TRBV3-2
J: TRBJ2-2
CDR3: CASSILNTGELFF
DNA: TGTGCCAGCAGCATTTTAAACACCGGGGAGCTGTTTTTT

D: .
size: once
V: TRBV11-2
J: TRBJ1-3
CDR3: CASSSLRDKGNTIYF
DNA: TGTGCCAGCAGCTCACTCCGGGACAAGGGAAACACCATATATTTT

D: TRBD2
size: .
V: TRBV2
J: TRBJ2-2
CDR3: CASRLERGGLDGELFF
DNA: TGTGCCAGCAGACTCGAGCGGGGAGGATTGGACGGGGAGCTGTTTTTT

D: .
size: .
V: TRBV11-2
J: TRBJ2-5
CDR3: CASSLHALEGETQYF
DNA: TGTGCCAGCAGTTTACATGCATTGGAGGGGGAGACCCAGTACTTC

D: .
size: .
V: TRBV30
J: TRBJ2-1
CDR3: CAWSRGRSSYNEQFF
DNA: TGTGCCTGGAGTAGAGGGCGAAGCTCCTACAATGAGCAGTTCTTC

D: TRBD1
size: .
V: TRBV5-4
J: TRBJ2-7
CDR3: CASGSETGISYEQYF
DNA: TGTGCCAGCGGATCCGAGACAGGGATTTCCTACGAGCAGTACTTC

D: .
size: .
V: TRBV11-2
J: TRBJ2-7
CDR3: CASSTIGGPYEQYF
DNA: TGTGCCAGCAGCACCATCGGGGGGCCCTACGAGCAGTACTTC

D: .
size: .
V: TRBV3-1/TRBV3-2
J: TRBJ1-1
CDR3: CASGGRRVNTEAFF
DNA: TGTGCCAGCGGAGGGCGCAGAGTGAACACTGAAGCTTTCTTT

D: TRBD2
size: .
V: TRBV19
J: TRBJ2-3
CDR3: CASSIDLDAGGPSGTDTQYF
DNA: TGTGCCAGTAGTATAGATCTCGATGCGGGAGGGCCCAGTGGCACAGATACGCAGTATTTT

D: .
size: .
V: TRBV29-1
J: TRBJ1-1
CDR3: CSVDPGGREAFF
DNA: TGCAGCGTTGACCCGGGTGGGAGGGAGGCTTTCTTT

D: .
size: .
V: TRBV12-3/TRBV12-4
J: TRBJ2-2
CDR3: CASSLPLTGELFF
DNA: TGTGCCAGCAGTTTGCCCCTAACCGGGGAGCTGTTTTTT

D: TRBD1
size: few
V: TRBV7-2
J: TRBJ2-3
CDR3: CASSFTGADTQYF
DNA: TGTGCCAGCAGCTTCACAGGGGCAGATACGCAGTATTTT

D: .
size: .
V: TRBV7-3
J: TRBJ2-1
CDR3: CASSLGANNEQFF
DNA: TGTGCCAGCAGCCTAGGGGCCAACAATGAGCAGTTCTTC

D: .
size: .
V: TRBV12-5
J: TRBJ2-5
CDR3: CASTPGTAIETQYF
DNA: TGTGCTAGTACGCCCGGGACTGCCATAGAGACCCAGTACTTC

D: .
size: once
V: TRBV12-3/TRBV12-4
J: TRBJ2-3
CDR3: CASSLRGTDTQYF
DNA: TGTGCCAGCAGTTTGAGGGGGACCGATACGCAGTATTTT

D: TRBD2
size: .
V: TRBV5-6
J: TRBJ2-2
CDR3: CASSLTSGAWGELFF
DNA: TGTGCCAGCAGCCTGACTAGCGGTGCTTGGGGGGAGCTGTTTTTT

D: .
size: .
V: TRBV6-2/TRBV6-3
J: TRBJ2-5
CDR3: CASSRPDRGETQYF
DNA: TGTGCCAGCAGCCGACCTGACCGGGGAGAGACCCAGTACTTC

D: .
size: .
V: TRBV6-5
J: TRBJ1-5
CDR3: CASSYGGQGQPQHF
DNA: TGTGCCAGCAGTTACGGGGGCCAGGGTCAGCCCCAGCATTTT

D: .
size: .
V: TRBV18
J: TRBJ1-5
CDR3: CASSPSEGVNQPQHF
DNA: TGTGCCAGCTCACCATCGGAAGGGGTAAATCAGCCCCAGCATTTT

D: .
size: .
V: TRBV3-1/TRBV3-2
J: TRBJ1-1
CDR3: CASSQQGSSTTEAFF
DNA: TGTGCCAGCAGCCAACAGGGGTCCTCGACAACTGAAGCTTTCTTT

D: TRBD2
size: .
V: TRBV3-1/TRBV3-2
J: TRBJ2-7
CDR3: CASSQGAGGHYEQYF
DNA: TGTGCCAGCAGCCAAGGCGCGGGAGGGCACTACGAGCAGTACTTC

D: TRBD1
size: .
V: TRBV5-1
J: TRBJ1-2
CDR3: CASRPTGGNYGYTF
DNA: TGCGCCAGCAGGCCCACAGGGGGAAACTATGGCTACACCTTC

D: .
size: once
V: TRBV7-9
J: TRBJ2-3
CDR3: CASSPETGTPSTDTQYF
DNA: TGTGCCAGCAGCCCTGAGACCGGGACTCCTAGCACAGATACGCAGTATTTT

D: TRBD1
size: .
V: TRBV6-1
J: TRBJ2-3
CDR3: CASSAQITGGLTDTQYF
DNA: TGTGCCAGCAGTGCCCAGATTACAGGGGGCCTCACAGATACGCAGTATTTT

D: TRBD1
size: .
V: TRBV7-9
J: TRBJ1-5
CDR3: CASSRTGDQPQHF
DNA: TGTGCCAGCAGCCGGACAGGAGATCAGCCCCAGCATTTT

D: TRBD1
size: few
V: TRBV4-1
J: TRBJ2-5
CDR3: CASSQAGGGQETQYF
DNA: TGCGCCAGCAGCCAAGCAGGGGGCGGACAAGAGACCCAGTACTTC

D: .
size: .
V: TRBV5-5
J: TRBJ1-5
CDR3: CASRPQPQNPGNQPQHF
DNA: TGTGCCAGCAGACCCCAACCCCAGAACCCTGGCAATCAGCCCCAGCATTTT